This entry lists 5 T cell receptor beta chains sequenced from one sample in a study of blood T cell repertoires in COVID-19. The assay was immunoSEQ multiplex PCR, and TCRdb's table has in-frame clones only and misses some. The table shows some 380,000 clones, with 80% to 90% occurring only once. The sample consisted of PBMCs or T cells enriched from blood (not recorded which). These receptors originate from a man aged 25 to 45 who had recovered from COVID-19.

The rearrangement uses TRBV18 and TRBJ1-3, with 8 bases fitting TRBD1. Germline V gene data show CDR1 as KGHSH and CDR2 as LQKENI. The CDR3 consists of 18 residues. The ends lost 0 bases at V and 0 bases at J; junction bases unmatched: 7. CDR3 nucleotide sequence: TGTGCCAGCTCACCACCCGGACAGGGCCTATTCTCTGGAAACACCATATATTTT. Translating gives CASSPPGQGLFSGNTIYF.

Only one count was recorded for this clone. V and J are TRBV7-9 and TRBJ1-6; D not resolved. This CDR3 region has 16 residues. Germline V gene data show CDR1 as SEHNR and CDR2 as FQNEAQ (reference sequence). Trimming left V 5 bases short and J 9 bases short, with 20 bases between. The CDR3 is CASSTARGLGGSPLHF. The CDR3 coding sequence is TGTGCCAGCAGCACCGCTCGCGGACTTGGAGGTTCACCCCTCCACTTT.

Regarding this clone: The sample contains more than one DNA sequence encoding this CDR3. J is TRBJ1-5 and V is TRBV9; D perhaps matches TRBD1 (5 bases). The CDR3 contains 15 residues. The germline V gene has CDR1 SGDLS and CDR2 YYNGEE. V lost 0 bases, J lost 2 bases, and 9 bases lay in between. CDR3 nucleotides: TGTGCCAGCAGCGTAGGGGGCCTGGGCAATCAGCCCCAGCATTTT. This encodes CASSVGGLGNQPQHF.

The V call is TRBV12-5, the J call TRBJ2-5; 11 bases match TRBD1. Per germline, CDR1 LGHNT and CDR2 FRNRAP. V was clipped by 3 bases and J by 5 bases; unmatched bases: 5. The CDR3 runs 15 residues. CDR3 DNA: TGTGCTAGTGGTTTCGGGACAGGGGGTATGGAGACCCAGTACTTC. Amino acids: CASGFGTGGMETQYF. The full variable domain, completed using reference TRBV12-5 and TRBJ2-5, is DARVTQTPRHKVTEMGQEVTMRCQPILGHNTVFWYRQTMMQGLELLAYFRNRAPLDDSGMPKDRFSAEMPDATLATLKIQPSEPRDSAVYFCASGFGTGGMETQYFGPGTRLLVL.

CDR3 protein: CAIKGTGEGTEAFF. CDR3 sequence (DNA): TGTGCCATCAAAGGGACAGGGGAGGGAACTGAAGCTTTCTTT. The rearrangement joins TRBV10-3 to TRBJ1-1, with TRBD1 identical over 10 bases. The CDR3 covers 14 residues. From germline, CDR1 is ENHRY and CDR2 SYGVKD. V lost 7 bases to trimming and J lost 5 bases; unmatched junction nucleotides: 7.